A single sample is the source of the 8 T cell receptor beta chains below, sequenced in a study of blood T cell repertoires in COVID-19. The assay was immunoSEQ multiplex PCR, and TCRdb's table has in-frame clones only and misses some. The data contain about 91,000 clones, around 88% of them seen just once; the ten biggest clones take up roughly 8.1%. The sample comprised peripheral blood. Receptors originate from a woman in her 70s with acute or convalescent COVID-19.

The rearrangement joins TRBV6-5 to TRBJ1-1; D is unresolved. V shed 8 bases and J shed 4 bases, with 11 bases lying between them. CDR1 is MNHEY, CDR2 SVGAGI, per germline. This CDR3 has 12 residues. CDR3: CASRGGSTEAFF. CDR3 sequence (DNA): TGTGCCAGCCGAGGAGGGAGCACTGAAGCTTTCTTT.

The chain has TRBV7-3 and TRBJ2-3; TRBD2 might be the D (5 bases). V lost 2 bases and J lost 3, with 12 bases in between. CDR1 and CDR2 from the germline V gene are SGHTA and FQGTGA. CDR3 length: 15 amino acids. The DNA of the CDR3 is TGTGCCAGCAGCTTACGGGGTCTAGGGACAGATACGCAGTATTTT. Residues: CASSLRGLGTDTQYF.

The chain carries TRBV6-6 and TRBJ1-1; the D gene is possibly TRBD1 (6 bases). The V end lost 2 bases, the J end lost 6 bases, and 19 bases lay between the germline ends. Germline lookup yields CDR1 MNHNY and CDR2 SVGAGI (reference sequence). The CDR3 covers 16 residues. The CDR3 sequence is CASSYGGVGNLAEAFF. The CDR3 coding sequence is TGTGCCAGCAGTTACGGGGGCGTAGGAAATCTGGCTGAAGCTTTCTTT.

Only one count was recorded for this clone. V usage is TRBV19 and J usage is TRBJ2-2; D may be TRBD1 (5 bases). Germline CDR1 LNHDA, CDR2 SQIVND (reference sequence). The CDR3 loop spans 15 amino acids. Trimming took 4 bases from V and 4 from J, leaving 13 bases between them. The CDR3: CASSTSGLRTGELFF. CDR3 DNA: TGTGCCAGTAGTACCTCAGGGTTGCGCACCGGGGAGCTGTTTTTT.

This sequence joins TRBV15 and TRBJ2-2; D ambiguous. The germline V and J ends were trimmed by 5 bases and 2 bases, with 9 bases remaining between them. CDR1 LNHNV and CDR2 YYDKDF come from the germline V gene (reference sequence). The CDR3 has 14 amino acids. CDR3 DNA: TGTGCCACCAGCGTACGGAGTAACACCGGGGAGCTGTTTTTT. Protein: CATSVRSNTGELFF.

DNA for the CDR3: TGTGCCAGCAGTCCCGGGACTAGCGGGGGAGAGACCCAGTACTTC. Its translation: CASSPGTSGGETQYF. The V gene is TRBV27, the J gene TRBJ2-5, with 14 bases aligning to TRBD2. Unmatched junction bases numbered 3, after V lost 5 bases and J lost 4 bases. Germline CDR1 reads MNHEY; CDR2 reads SMNVEV (reference sequence). The CDR3 totals 15 residues.

This clone was picked up a small number of times. V gene TRBV4-2 combines with J gene TRBJ1-2; 7 bases are shared with TRBD1. Looked up from germline, CDR1 is LGHNA and CDR2 is YNFKEQ. There are 14 residues in the CDR3. V trimming: 3 bases; J trimming: 2 bases; junction bases outside the gene matches: 3. CDR3 DNA sequence: TGTGCCAGCAGCCAGACGACAGGGAACTATGGCTACACCTTC. It specifies CASSQTTGNYGYTF.

The V and J genes are TRBV7-9 and TRBJ1-2; 8 bases line up with TRBD1. The CDR3 consists of 14 residues. The J segment lost 7 bases and the V segment lost 5 bases, leaving 9 bases of the junction unmatched. CDR1 is SEHNR and CDR2 is FQNEAQ in the germline V gene (reference sequence). The CDR3 region is CASSTRSGGSGYTF. The DNA for the CDR3 is TGTGCCAGCAGCACGCGATCAGGGGGCAGTGGCTACACCTTC.